Presented here are 10 T cell receptor beta chains from one specimen sequenced in a study of T cell responses to AZD1222 COVID-19 vaccine. TCRdb's table, derived via immunoSEQ multiplex PCR, lists solely in-frame clones and lacks some. This table holds 150,000 to 180,000 clones, roughly 90% found once. Sequencing was performed on peripheral blood, taken on day 0 of AZD1222 vaccination. The origin of the receptors is an adult in good health.

The chain uses TRBV12-3 or TRBV12-4 and TRBJ2-5; weak D call: TRBD1 (5 bases). CDR3 length equals 13 residues. Trimming pared 1 base from V and 2 bases from J, leaving 5 bases between. The CDR3 DNA follows: TGTGCCAGCAGTTTAGGGACACAAGAGACCCAGTACTTC. It specifies CASSLGTQETQYF.

This sequence joins TRBV6-6 and TRBJ1-2, with TRBD1 matching over 10 bases. Looked up from germline, CDR1 is MNHNY and CDR2 is SVGAGI (reference sequence). V trimming: 5 bases; J trimming: 8 bases; junction bases outside the gene matches: 8. The CDR3 spans 14 residues. The CDR3 here is CASSSGTGAGGYTF. CDR3 coding DNA: TGTGCCAGCAGTAGCGGGACAGGGGCTGGAGGCTACACCTTC.

This chain joins TRBV4-2 and TRBJ1-5, with D uncertain. V was clipped by 3 bases and J by 2 bases, with 8 bases between them. Germline V CDR1 and CDR2: LGHNA, YNFKEQ. The CDR3 consists of 14 residues. CDR3 sequence: CASSQGVGNQPQHF. In nucleotides, the CDR3 is TGTGCCAGCAGCCAGGGAGTTGGCAATCAGCCCCAGCATTTT.

V usage is TRBV4-3 and J usage is TRBJ2-3; 10 nucleotides agree with TRBD2. V shed 0 bases and J 4 bases; nucleotides not matched to a gene: 4. Germline loops: CDR1 LGHNA, CDR2 YSLEER. This CDR3 spans 16 amino acids. CDR3 nucleotides: TGCGCCAGCAGCCAAGAAAGCGGGGGGGCGGCAGATACGCAGTATTTT. It codes for CASSQESGGAADTQYF.

This clone was recorded many times. The V gene is TRBV7-9, the J gene TRBJ2-2, with D perhaps assigned TRBD1 or TRBD2 (5 bases each). The V end lost 3 bases, the J end lost 6 bases, and 17 bases lay between the germline ends. Germline values: CDR1 SEHNR, CDR2 FQNEAQ (reference sequence). CDR3 length: 16 amino acids. In DNA, the CDR3 is TGTGCCAGCAGCTTTAGCCGCGTGGGGACCGCCGGGGAGCTGTTTTTT. Amino acids: CASSFSRVGTAGELFF.

The chain is built from TRBV7-2 and TRBJ1-2; D perhaps matches TRBD1 (6 bases). The V end was cut by 0 bases, the J end by 5 bases, with 10 bases between. Germline CDR1 and CDR2: SGHTA and FQGNSA. The CDR3 sequence is 14 residues long. For the CDR3, the DNA is TGTGCCAGCAGCTTAGCCGGACAGAAATATGGCTACACCTTC. It translates to CASSLAGQKYGYTF.

This chain uses TRBV7-2 with TRBJ1-3; TRBD1 matches 10 bases. The V segment lost 5 bases and the J segment 0 bases; nucleotides outside the gene matches: 7. This CDR3 has 17 residues. Germline V gene sequence: CDR1 SGHTA, CDR2 FQGNSA. The CDR3 DNA sequence: TGTGCCAGCAGCCCGACAGGGGGCCTCCACTCTGGAAACACCATATATTTT. This gives the protein CASSPTGGLHSGNTIYF.

The rearrangement links TRBV5-6 to TRBJ1-6; 11 bases fit TRBD1. CDR3 length: 15 amino acids. Per the germline V gene, CDR1 is SGHDT and CDR2 is YYEEEE. Trimming took 4 bases from V and 10 from J; bases not matched to a gene: 7. The CDR3 protein is CASSLTGTGGSPLHF. The CDR3 DNA sequence: TGTGCCAGCAGCCTGACCGGGACAGGGGGGTCACCCCTCCACTTT.

J is TRBJ1-3 and V is TRBV3-1 (or the pseudogene TRBV3-2); D gene unclear. This CDR3 region has 15 residues. The ends were cut back, 3 bases at V and 0 bases at J, with 9 bases in the middle. The germline CDR1 and CDR2 sequences are LGHDT and YNNKEL (reference sequence). CDR3 DNA: TGTGCCAGCAGCCACACAGCCCACTCTGGAAACACCATATATTTT. Amino acids: CASSHTAHSGNTIYF.

This chain joins TRBV18 and TRBJ2-3; D is undetermined. The V and J ends lost 6 bases and 3 bases respectively, with 7 bases between them. Looked up from germline, CDR1 is KGHSH and CDR2 is LQKENI. This CDR3 comprises 12 residues. Here the CDR3 DNA reads TGTGCCAGCTCCCTAGGGACAGATACGCAGTATTTT. It encodes CASSLGTDTQYF.